This T cell receptor beta chain was documented in a study of high-grade serous ovarian cancer treatment subgroups. Tumor samples were obtained before definitive surgery or chemotherapy. The data were produced by immunoSEQ multiplex PCR, yet TCRdb's version contains in-frame clones alone and is incomplete. Of some 15,000 clones listed, 80% to 90% are singletons. The TCR comes from a human donor with high-grade serous ovarian cancer. Source material: tumor tissue.

For the CDR3, the DNA is TGTGCCAGCGTTCAAACCAAGACGGCCTATAATTCACCCCTCCACTTT. Its translation is CASVQTKTAYNSPLHF. The rearrangement uses TRBV28 and TRBJ1-6; D gene unclear. The germline V gene encodes CDR1 MDHEN and CDR2 SYDVKM. V was shortened by 8 bases and J by 2 bases, with 16 bases between the two germline ends. This CDR3 spans 16 amino acids.